These 30 T cell receptor beta chains originate from one sample sequenced in a study of cytomegalovirus exposure and HLA in healthy donors. The PCR contained 60 Vbeta and 13 Jbeta primers. Libraries were prepared by immunoSEQ multiplex PCR; TCRdb keeps only in-frame clonotypes and omits some of them. The data hold roughly 57,000 clones, with roughly four fifths observed a single time. The sequencing input was PBMCs. The receptor source for this set is a man aged 50-59 years in good health and CMV-seronegative.

This clone was picked up a small number of times. This chain joins TRBV7-2 and TRBJ2-1; D possibly corresponds to TRBD2 (6 bases). The V and J ends lost 1 base and 6 bases respectively, with 7 bases between them. The CDR3 has 13 residues. Germline CDR1 and CDR2: SGHTA and FQGNSA. The CDR3 region has the DNA TGTGCCAGCAGCTTAGAGGAGGGCAATGAGCAGTTCTTC. It encodes CASSLEEGNEQFF.

The chain uses TRBV2 and TRBJ1-6; no clear D gene. CDR1 SNHLY and CDR2 FYNNEI come from the germline V gene. This CDR3 region has 14 residues. V lost 6 bases and J lost 6, with 12 bases in between. The CDR3 region has the DNA TGTGCCAGCAGGTCGGGGAGTTCTAATTCACCCCTCCACTTT. This sequence encodes CASRSGSSNSPLHF.

The rearrangement links TRBV29-1 to TRBJ2-2; tentatively, D is TRBD2 (5 bases). The length of the CDR3 is 13 residues. The V end was cut by 6 bases, the J end by 2 bases, with 10 bases between. Germline CDR1 and CDR2: SQVTM and ANQGSEA. DNA for the CDR3: TGCAGCGTAGTGGACTCAAACACCGGGGAGCTGTTTTTT. It specifies CSVVDSNTGELFF.

The chain joins TRBV5-6 to TRBJ1-4; maybe TRBD1 (5 bases). From germline, CDR1 is SGHDT and CDR2 YYEEEE. This CDR3 has 15 amino acids. Trimming pared 5 bases from V and 6 bases from J, leaving 17 bases between. Written as DNA, the CDR3 is TGTGCCAGCAGGGGACTCAAAACGGGGGATGAAAAACTGTTTTTT. It encodes CASRGLKTGDEKLFF.

This clone was counted once. The V call is TRBV11-2, the J call TRBJ1-6, with TRBD1 identical over 9 bases. The CDR3 loop spans 14 amino acids. V was pared by 5 bases and J by 8 bases, with 4 bases of the junction left unmatched. Germline CDR1 reads SGHAT; CDR2 reads FQNNGV. The CDR3 DNA reads as TGTGCCAGCAGCCCGGGACAGGGTTATTCACCCCTCCACTTT. It specifies CASSPGQGYSPLHF.

V gene TRBV29-1 combines with J gene TRBJ2-3; D call uncertain. Per the germline V gene, CDR1 is SQVTM and CDR2 is ANQGSEA. The CDR3 length is 12 residues. V lost 7 bases and J lost 0, with 8 bases in between. DNA of the CDR3: TGCAGCGGTGCCAGGAGCACAGATACGCAGTATTTT. Translating gives CSGARSTDTQYF.

V is TRBV5-1 and J is TRBJ2-7; perhaps TRBD1 as D (6 bases). The CDR3 is 19 residues long. Trimming pared 4 bases from V and 3 bases from J, leaving 29 bases between. The germline CDR1 and CDR2 sequences are SGHRS and YFSETQ. Written as DNA, the CDR3 is TGCGCCAGCAGCGTTGCTTGGACAGCAACCCCACGGCGGCTCTACGAGCAGTACTTC. Protein product: CASSVAWTATPRRLYEQYF.

The CDR3 is CASSLRTNYNEQFF. The CDR3 region has the DNA TGTGCCAGCAGCTTAAGGACTAACTACAATGAGCAGTTCTTC. The chain joins TRBV7-8 to TRBJ2-1; the D gene is possibly TRBD2 (6 bases). CDR1 SGHVS and CDR2 FQNEAQ come from the germline V gene. The CDR3 extends over 14 amino acids. V was trimmed by 2 bases and J by 3 bases, leaving 8 bases between them.

CDR3 DNA sequence: TGTGCCAGCAGCTTTCGGCCGGGGGGGAGTAGCACAGATACGCAGTATTTT. Translation gives CASSFRPGGSSTDTQYF. The rearrangement uses TRBV7-3 and TRBJ2-3, with 8 bases aligning to TRBD2. V trimming: 3 bases; J trimming: 0 bases; junction bases outside the gene matches: 8. The CDR3 extends over 17 amino acids. Germline V CDR1 and CDR2: SGHTA, FQGTGA.

In its sample, this clone was seen once. This chain uses TRBV2 with TRBJ1-1; 8 bases align to TRBD1. This CDR3 is built from 14 residues. Germline CDR1 and CDR2: SNHLY and FYNNEI. V shed 3 bases, J shed 1 base, and the junction held 1 base outside the gene matches. Here the CDR3 DNA reads TGTGCCAGCAGTGACGGACAGGGGAACACTGAAGCTTTCTTT. It is translated as CASSDGQGNTEAFF.

V and J are TRBV7-7 and TRBJ2-5; 9 nucleotides match TRBD2. The CDR3 consists of 16 residues. V was pared by 2 bases and J by 0 bases, with 4 bases of the junction left unmatched. Germline-derived CDR1 and CDR2 are SSHAT and FNYEAQ (reference sequence). CDR3 protein: CASSLSSGDYQETQYF. CDR3 nucleotide sequence: TGTGCCAGCAGCTTATCTAGCGGGGATTACCAAGAGACCCAGTACTTC.

V usage is TRBV25-1 and J usage is TRBJ2-3, with D possibly matching TRBD1 (5 bases). V dropped 1 base and J dropped 2 bases, with 10 bases sitting between them. Germline lookup yields CDR1 MGHDK and CDR2 SYGVNS. This CDR3 contains 15 residues. This CDR3 reads CASSELKGDTDTQYF. CDR3 in DNA: TGTGCCAGCAGTGAATTAAAAGGGGACACAGATACGCAGTATTTT.

This sequence joins TRBV5-1 and TRBJ1-1, with D perhaps TRBD1 (6 bases). CDR3 length equals 15 residues. V was pared by 4 bases and J by 5 bases, with 18 bases between. CDR1 SGHRS and CDR2 YFSETQ come from the germline V gene. The CDR3 DNA is TGCGCCAGCAGCGGAACACAGGGAAGCGTGACTGAAGCTTTCTTT. It specifies CASSGTQGSVTEAFF.

This chain joins TRBV7-2 and TRBJ1-3; D possibly corresponds to TRBD1 (5 bases). The CDR3 contains 14 residues. Trimming removed 1 base at V and 8 bases at J, with 12 bases between. Germline loops: CDR1 SGHTA, CDR2 FQGNSA. CDR3 residues: CASSLGGVTDTIYF. DNA of the CDR3: TGTGCCAGCAGCTTAGGGGGGGTGACGGACACCATATATTTT.

This clone appeared once. The V and J genes are TRBV6-5 and TRBJ1-4; D may be TRBD1 (5 bases). This CDR3 has 14 amino acids. Germline V CDR1 and CDR2: MNHEY, SVGAGI. V gave up 10 bases and J gave up 6 bases, with 18 bases separating them. CDR3: CATSLSQGYEKLFF. The CDR3 DNA is TGTGCCACCTCCTTGAGTCAGGGCTATGAAAAACTGTTTTTT.

This clone appeared a few times. The chain carries TRBV27 and TRBJ2-7, with TRBD1 identical over 9 bases. Germline lookup yields CDR1 MNHEY and CDR2 SMNVEV (reference sequence). The V segment lost 5 bases and the J segment 3 bases; nucleotides outside the gene matches: 5. CDR3 length: 14 amino acids. The CDR3, as DNA: TGTGCCAGCAGTCCGGCGGGACAGGGCTACGAGCAGTACTTC. Protein: CASSPAGQGYEQYF.

This clone was found once. CDR3 amino acids: CASSLGQGDTGELFF. CDR3 nucleotides: TGTGCCAGCAGTTTAGGACAGGGGGACACCGGGGAGCTGTTTTTT. V and J are TRBV27 and TRBJ2-2, with 10 bases identical to TRBD1. The CDR3 spans 15 residues. With V trimmed by 2 bases and J by 3 bases, 0 bases remained unmatched. Germline assignment: CDR1 MNHEY and CDR2 SMNVEV (reference sequence).

CDR3 amino acids: CASRLGHRNANYGYTF. As DNA, the CDR3 is TGTGCCAGCAGACTGGGTCACAGGAATGCTAACTATGGCTACACCTTC. This chain connects TRBV5-4 to TRBJ1-2, with TRBD1 as a possible D gene (5 bases). V was shortened by 5 bases and J by 0 bases, with 17 bases between the two germline ends. Germline assignment: CDR1 SGHNT and CDR2 YYREEE (reference sequence). The CDR3 has 16 residues.

This sequence joins TRBV5-1 and TRBJ2-7; D is perhaps TRBD1 (7 bases). Germline CDR1 reads SGHRS; CDR2 reads YFSETQ. Trimming cost V 2 bases and J 3 bases, with 12 bases left between them. The CDR3 is 14 amino acids. The CDR3 loop is CASSFGGGGYEQYF. CDR3 sequence (DNA): TGCGCCAGCAGCTTCGGAGGGGGCGGCTACGAGCAGTACTTC.

V is TRBV4-1 and J is TRBJ2-3; 7 bases match TRBD2. The CDR3 sequence is 17 residues long. Germline V gene sequence: CDR1 MGHRA, CDR2 YSYEKL. With V trimmed by 3 bases and J by 5 bases, 14 bases remained unmatched. CDR3 region: CASSHPACGEGGDTQYF. In nucleotides, the CDR3 is TGCGCCAGCAGCCACCCGGCCTGCGGGGAGGGTGGAGATACGCAGTATTTT.

This clone came up once. The chain has TRBV29-1 and TRBJ1-3, with D hard to call. The CDR3 spans 12 residues. V gave up 6 bases and J gave up 0 bases, with 6 bases separating them. The V gene's germline CDR1 is SQVTM and CDR2 ANQGSEA. CDR3 in amino acids: CSVSYSGNTIYF. As DNA, the CDR3 is TGCAGCGTATCCTACTCTGGAAACACCATATATTTT.

The rearrangement joins TRBV29-1 to TRBJ1-2, with 7 bases aligning to TRBD1. Trimming cost V 6 bases and J 5 bases; bases outside gene matches: 9. This CDR3 is 13 amino acids long. Germline V gene sequence: CDR1 SQVTM, CDR2 ANQGSEA. CDR3 sequence: CSVDRQGKYGYTF. The CDR3 bases are TGCAGCGTCGACCGACAGGGCAAGTATGGCTACACCTTC.

The genes are TRBV5-1 and TRBJ2-7; D is possibly TRBD1 (5 bases). The CDR3 is 14 amino acids. The V end was cut by 3 bases, the J end by 7 bases, with 17 bases between. The germline V gene has CDR1 SGHRS and CDR2 YFSETQ. The CDR3 loop reads CASSWSQGKGEQYF. In DNA, the CDR3 is TGCGCCAGCAGCTGGAGTCAGGGAAAGGGAGAGCAGTACTTC.

The rearrangement uses TRBV5-6 and TRBJ1-6, with a possible D match to TRBD1 (6 bases). CDR3 length: 14 amino acids. The V gene lost 7 bases and the J gene lost 4 bases, with 12 bases spanning the gap. Germline values: CDR1 SGHDT, CDR2 YYEEEE. CDR3 in DNA: TGTGCCAGCCTTAGGACAGATTATAATTCACCCCTCCACTTT. This codes for CASLRTDYNSPLHF.

The gene calls are TRBV7-3 and TRBJ1-6; 8 bases line up with TRBD1. Germline CDR1 reads SGHTA; CDR2 reads FQGTGA. This CDR3 has 15 amino acids. V shed 5 bases, J shed 10 bases, and the junction held 10 bases outside the gene matches. The CDR3 here is CASSLPGQARSPLHF. CDR3 bases: TGTGCCAGCAGCCTGCCGGGACAGGCAAGATCACCCCTCCACTTT.

This clone appeared a few times. The chain joins TRBV7-6 to TRBJ1-2; 10 bases line up with TRBD1. CDR3 size: 16 residues. Germline CDR1 reads SGHVS; CDR2 reads FNYEAQ. The V and J ends lost 1 base and 4 bases, in that order; junction bases with no gene match: 6. The CDR3 nucleotides read TGTGCCAGCAGCTTAGGGACAGGGGGTGGGACCTATGGCTACACCTTC. It encodes CASSLGTGGGTYGYTF.

V usage is TRBV7-8 and J usage is TRBJ2-1; the D is unclear. From germline, CDR1 is SGHVS and CDR2 FQNEAQ. Trimming cost V 4 bases and J 9 bases, with 10 bases left between them. This CDR3 region has 12 residues. Here the CDR3 DNA reads TGTGCCAGCAGCTCTCGGGTTGCTGAGCAGTTCTTC. Its protein product is CASSSRVAEQFF.

Here the CDR3 reads CASSTKGEGYEQYF. CDR3 DNA sequence: TGCGCCAGCAGCACGAAGGGGGAAGGCTACGAGCAGTACTTC. This rearrangement joins TRBV5-1 to TRBJ2-7; possible D gene TRBD1, 6 bases. V was shortened by 4 bases and J by 3 bases, with 14 bases between the two germline ends. The CDR3 extends over 14 amino acids. CDR1 and CDR2 (germline): SGHRS, YFSETQ.

The chain couples TRBV6-5 to TRBJ1-2; D call uncertain. The germline gives CDR1 MNHEY, CDR2 SVGAGI. The CDR3 length is 14 residues. The V gene lost 0 bases and the J gene lost 4 bases, with 9 bases spanning the gap. Here the CDR3 DNA reads TGTGCCAGCAGTTACTCGAGGGTTGGCTATGGCTACACCTTC. As protein: CASSYSRVGYGYTF.

The gene calls are TRBV5-8 and TRBJ2-7; the D is unclear. Looked up from germline, CDR1 is SGHTS and CDR2 is YDEGEE. The CDR3 loop spans 15 amino acids. V lost 1 base, J lost 9 bases, and 20 bases lay in between. The CDR3 region has the DNA TGTGCCAGCAGCTTGCGCCTCGCAGGTACATCCGGGCAGTACTTC. It is translated as CASSLRLAGTSGQYF.